The source of this T cell receptor beta chain is a study of cytomegalovirus exposure and HLA in healthy donors. Study overall: The roughly 110 validation repertoires matched the roughly 700 first-cohort repertoires in platform, a later analysis reported. Study-level points and caveats: Researchers counted 180 or so TCR beta chains as cytomegalovirus-associated. Under in vitro conditions, three CMV-associated chains were confirmed as specific for CMV antigens. The dataset shows that most TCR sequences were rare, while some public TCRs occurred in many donors.

As to this clone: Its target is not known.

Assay: immunoSEQ multiplex PCR; the TCRdb copy retains only in-frame clones and omits some. The sample shows roughly 310,000 clones, approximately 86% of them seen only once. This CDR3 is 15 amino acids long. CDR1 and CDR2 from the germline V gene are SGHRS and YFSETQ. The V end was cut by 0 bases, the J end by 1 base, with 11 bases between. This clonotype originated in a young man in good health and CMV-seronegative. Sequencing input: PBMCs. The V gene is TRBV5-1, the J gene TRBJ2-7; D may be TRBD1 (5 bases). CDR3 region: CASSLGDSRSYEQYF. Written as DNA, the CDR3 is TGCGCCAGCAGCTTGGGTGACAGCCGTTCCTACGAGCAGTACTTC. The full variable domain, rest sourced from reference TRBV5-1 and TRBJ2-7, is KAGVTQTPRYLIKTRGQQVTLSCSPISGHRSVSWYQQTPGQGLQFLFEYFSETQRNKGNFPGRFSGRQFSNSRSEMNVSTLELGDSALYLCASSLGDSRSYEQYFGPGTRLTVT.